The 15 T cell receptor beta chains in this list originate from one sample, sequenced in a study of lung T cells in sarcoidosis with Löfgren's syndrome. From the reads, TCRdb called clonotypes with MiXCR, one entry per CDR3 protein. Of 60,000 to 65,000 distinct CDR3 sequences in the sample, around 20% were seen once. Sequenced input: CD4+ T cells from PBMCs. The receptors derive from a human donor with sarcoidosis (Löfgren's syndrome or another form), or a control subject (not recorded which).

This clonotype was seen ten or more times. V usage is TRBV19 and J usage is TRBJ1-4; unclear D gene. This CDR3 has 14 amino acids. Germline V gives CDR1 LNHDA, CDR2 SQIVND (reference sequence). Trimming took 9 bases from V and 0 from J, leaving 11 bases between them. The CDR3 DNA follows: TGTGCCAGCACGCGGGCTGCAACTAATGAAAAACTGTTTTTT. Translated, it gives CASTRAATNEKLFF. The variable domain in full, with the rest retrieved from reference TRBV19 and TRBJ1-4, is DGGITQSPKYLFRKEGQNVTLSCEQNLNHDAMYWYRQDPGQGLRLIYYSQIVNDFQKGDIAEGYSVSREKKESFPLTVTSAQKNPTAFYLCASTRAATNEKLFFGSGTQLSVL.

Points on this clonotype: Just one base apart from a much larger clone, this may be a read error. The gene calls are TRBV7-2 and TRBJ2-2; 10 positions match TRBD2. Trimming cost V 8 bases and J 5 bases; bases outside gene matches: 8. Germline V CDR1 and CDR2: SGHTA, FQGNSA. The CDR3 extends over 15 amino acids. The CDR3 DNA sequence: TGTGCCAGCGGCATAGCGGGAGGTCGGACCGGGGAGCTGTTTTTT. Protein: CASGIAGGRTGELFF.

Details on this clonotype: It may be a read error: a sequence one base away is much more abundant. The chain links TRBV20-1 to TRBJ2-3, with 9 bases aligning to TRBD2. The CDR3 contains 14 residues. CDR1 DFQATT and CDR2 SNEGSKA come from the germline V gene (reference sequence). CDR3 nucleotide sequence: TGCAATGCTGTGAGCGGGAGGAGCACAGATACGCAGTATTTT. Translating it yields CNAVSGRSTDTQYF.

This chain links TRBV4-2 with TRBJ1-4; D unresolved. V was trimmed by 4 bases and J by 1 base, leaving 13 bases between them. The V gene's germline CDR1 is LGHNA and CDR2 YNFKEQ. The CDR3 has 16 residues. The CDR3 DNA is TGTGCCAGCAGCCCAGAACACACTCAAACTAATGAAAAACTGTTTTTT. Residues: CASSPEHTQTNEKLFF.

The rearrangement joins TRBV20-1 to TRBJ2-4, with unresolved D. Germline V CDR1 and CDR2: DFQATT, SNEGSKA (reference sequence). The CDR3 totals 14 residues. The V end was cut by 3 bases, the J end by 0 bases, with 9 bases between. The CDR3 DNA reads TGCAGTGCTAGCAGGAGCCTAGCCAAAAACATTCAGTACTTC. It is translated as CSASRSLAKNIQYF.

This clonotype has only a few counts. The V call is TRBV12-5, the J call TRBJ1-2; D gene uncertain. The V and J ends lost 0 bases and 6 bases respectively, with 14 bases between them. This CDR3 is 15 amino acids long. Germline V gene sequence: CDR1 LGHNT, CDR2 FRNRAP. The CDR3 DNA is TGTGCTAGTGGTTTGGTATCGGGTAGGAGCGATGGCTACACCTTC. This encodes CASGLVSGRSDGYTF.

This clonotype was recorded many times. The chain couples TRBV7-6 to TRBJ2-1; 9 positions match TRBD1. Trimming cost V 5 bases and J 7 bases; bases outside gene matches: 9. This CDR3 has 15 residues. Germline lookup yields CDR1 SGHVS and CDR2 FNYEAQ. The chain's CDR3 is CASSPTGGGGNEQFF. Here the CDR3 DNA reads TGTGCCAGCAGCCCGACAGGGGGGGGAGGAAATGAGCAGTTCTTC.

This clonotype has ten or more counts. The J gene is TRBJ1-5, the V gene TRBV5-6, with unresolved D. Trimming removed 2 bases at V and 6 bases at J, with 6 bases between. This CDR3 comprises 12 residues. Germline V gives CDR1 SGHDT, CDR2 YYEEEE. CDR3: CASSFYRQPQHF. CDR3 coding DNA: TGTGCCAGCAGCTTTTATCGTCAGCCCCAGCATTTT.

This clonotype was counted between two and nine times. The chain has TRBV5-4 and TRBJ2-5, with D uncertain. Germline CDR1 reads SGHNT; CDR2 reads YYREEE (reference sequence). The V end lost 3 bases, the J end lost 5 bases, and 14 bases lay between the germline ends. The length of the CDR3 is 14 residues. CDR3 in amino acids: CASSSGKNPETQYF. The CDR3 nucleotides are TGTGCCAGCAGCTCTGGAAAAAATCCGGAGACCCAGTACTTC. The complete variable domain, with remaining parts taken from reference TRBV5-4 and TRBJ2-5, reads ETGVTQSPTHLIKTRGQQVTLRCSSQSGHNTVSWYQQALGQGPQFIFQYYREEENGRGNFPPRFSGLQFPNYSSELNVNALELDDSALYLCASSSGKNPETQYFGPGTRLLVL.

The table lists this clonotype with many counts. The chain recombines TRBV20-1 with TRBJ2-3; a weak D match, TRBD1 (5 bases). In germline, CDR1 is DFQATT, CDR2 SNEGSKA (reference sequence). CDR3 length: 15 residues. V lost 3 bases, J lost 0 bases, and 13 bases lay in between. As DNA, the CDR3 is TGCAGTGCTAGGGGATCAGGGTTTAGCACAGATACGCAGTATTTT. Amino acid sequence: CSARGSGFSTDTQYF.

The chain links TRBV11-1 to TRBJ2-1, with a tentative D call TRBD1 (6 bases). Germline V gene data show CDR1 as SGHAT and CDR2 as FQDESV (reference sequence). Trimming stripped 4 bases from V and 12 bases from J, with 16 bases between. The CDR3 is 13 amino acids. The CDR3 here is CASSSYRESGQFF. The CDR3 region has the DNA TGTGCCAGCAGCTCGTACAGGGAGAGTGGGCAGTTCTTC. The full variable domain, completed using reference TRBV11-1 and TRBJ2-1, is EAEVAQSPRYKITEKSQAVAFWCDPISGHATLYWYRQILGQGPELLVQFQDESVVDDSQLPKDRFSAERLKGVDSTLKIQPAELGDSAMYLCASSSYRESGQFFGPGTRLTVL.

This clonotype was recorded many times. The chain is built from TRBV6-1 and TRBJ1-4, with TRBD1 matching 9 bases. The CDR3 extends over 14 amino acids. CDR1 and CDR2 (germline): MNHNS, SASEGT. The J segment lost 8 bases and the V segment lost 5 bases, leaving 6 bases of the junction unmatched. CDR3 sequence reads: CASSRTGDFEKLFF. The CDR3 DNA reads as TGTGCCAGCAGTCGGACAGGGGACTTCGAAAAACTGTTTTTT.

Ten or more counts support this clonotype. The chain joins TRBV19 to TRBJ1-2, with D possibly being TRBD1 (5 bases). V gave up 4 bases and J gave up 5 bases, with 20 bases separating them. CDR1 and CDR2 (germline): LNHDA, SQIVND (reference sequence). CDR3 size: 16 residues. The CDR3 here is CASSTSAGTTWYGYTF. DNA for the CDR3: TGTGCCAGTAGTACCTCCGCCGGGACCACCTGGTATGGCTACACCTTC.

This clonotype appeared many times. The rearrangement links TRBV6-6 to TRBJ2-1; D is perhaps TRBD2 (6 bases). V was clipped by 0 bases and J by 5 bases, with 11 bases between them. Per the germline V gene, CDR1 is MNHNY and CDR2 is SVGAGI (reference sequence). CDR3 length: 15 amino acids. The CDR3 sequence is CASSYSGGDDNEQFF. The CDR3 DNA reads as TGTGCCAGCAGTTACTCTGGCGGGGACGACAATGAGCAGTTCTTC.

This clonotype was counted between two and nine times. The chain combines TRBV5-4 with TRBJ2-7; 15 nucleotides line up with TRBD2. This CDR3 region has 18 residues. The ends lost 4 bases at V and 2 bases at J; junction bases unmatched: 10. Per the germline V gene, CDR1 is SGHNT and CDR2 is YYREEE (reference sequence). The CDR3 protein is CASSPYPGLAGGPYEQYF. In DNA, the CDR3 is TGTGCCAGCAGCCCCTACCCTGGACTAGCGGGAGGGCCCTACGAGCAGTACTTC. Full variable domain (rest looked up from reference TRBV5-4 and TRBJ2-7): ETGVTQSPTHLIKTRGQQVTLRCSSQSGHNTVSWYQQALGQGPQFIFQYYREEENGRGNFPPRFSGLQFPNYSSELNVNALELDDSALYLCASSPYPGLAGGPYEQYFGPGTRLTVT.